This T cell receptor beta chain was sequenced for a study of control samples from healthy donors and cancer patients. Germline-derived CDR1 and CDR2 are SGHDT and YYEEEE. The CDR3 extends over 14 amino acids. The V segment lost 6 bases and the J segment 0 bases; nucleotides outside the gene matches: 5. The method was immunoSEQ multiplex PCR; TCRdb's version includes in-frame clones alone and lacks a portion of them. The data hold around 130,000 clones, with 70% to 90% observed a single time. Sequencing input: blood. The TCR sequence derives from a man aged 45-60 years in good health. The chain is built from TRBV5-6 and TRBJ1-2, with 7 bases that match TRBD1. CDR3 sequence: CASILQGSNYGYTF. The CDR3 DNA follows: TGTGCCAGCATCCTACAGGGGTCTAACTATGGCTACACCTTC.